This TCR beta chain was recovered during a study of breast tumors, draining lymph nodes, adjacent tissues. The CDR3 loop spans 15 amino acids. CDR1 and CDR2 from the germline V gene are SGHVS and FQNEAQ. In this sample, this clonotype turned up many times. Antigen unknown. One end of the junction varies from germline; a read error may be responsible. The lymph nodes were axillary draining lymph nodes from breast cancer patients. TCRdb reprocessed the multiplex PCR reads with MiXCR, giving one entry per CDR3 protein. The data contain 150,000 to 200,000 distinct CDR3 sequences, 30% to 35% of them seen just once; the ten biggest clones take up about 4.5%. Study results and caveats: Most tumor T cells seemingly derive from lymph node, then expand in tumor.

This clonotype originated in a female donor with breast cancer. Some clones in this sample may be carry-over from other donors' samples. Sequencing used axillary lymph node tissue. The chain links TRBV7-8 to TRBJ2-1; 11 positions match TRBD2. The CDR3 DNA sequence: TGTGCCAGCAGCGTAGCGGGAGGGGGTTACAATGAGCAGTTCTTC. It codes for CASSVAGGGYNEQFF.